A selection of T cell receptor beta chains follows, all from one sample in a study of T cell responses to AZD1222 COVID-19 vaccine. Clones were read by immunoSEQ multiplex PCR, and TCRdb kept only the in-frame ones, dropping some. The data contain some 130,000 clones, 70% to 90% of them singletons. Sequencing was performed on peripheral blood, taken on day 0 of AZD1222 vaccination. The receptors originated from an adult in good health. The CDR3 runs from the conserved cysteine through the conserved F or W. The order of the fields is V gene, J gene, clone size, D gene, CDR3 protein, CDR3 DNA. The D gene is left open where the match is weak. Expanded clones get a size class; other rows say once, few or many, or leave the size out.

v_gene: TRBV6-6
j_gene: TRBJ2-2
abundance: once
d_gene: .
CDR3aa: CASRTSTGELFF
CDR3nt: TGTGCCAGCAGAACTAGTACCGGGGAGCTGTTTTTT

v_gene: TRBV18
j_gene: TRBJ1-1
abundance: .
d_gene: .
CDR3aa: CASSPPTEWQGKAFF
CDR3nt: TGTGCCAGCTCACCACCGACTGAATGGCAGGGGAAAGCTTTCTTT

v_gene: TRBV3-1/TRBV3-2
j_gene: TRBJ1-1
abundance: .
d_gene: TRBD1
CDR3aa: CASTRGQMNTEAFF
CDR3nt: TGTGCCAGCACCCGGGGACAGATGAACACTGAAGCTTTCTTT

v_gene: TRBV12-3/TRBV12-4
j_gene: TRBJ2-7
abundance: .
d_gene: .
CDR3aa: CASSLAVHEQYF
CDR3nt: TGTGCCAGCAGTTTAGCCGTCCACGAGCAGTACTTC

v_gene: TRBV7-9
j_gene: TRBJ1-5
abundance: .
d_gene: .
CDR3aa: CASSLAGAVSNQPQHF
CDR3nt: TGTGCCAGCAGCTTAGCGGGGGCGGTAAGCAATCAGCCCCAGCATTTT

v_gene: TRBV2
j_gene: TRBJ2-7
abundance: .
d_gene: .
CDR3aa: CASSEIRTSYEQYF
CDR3nt: TGTGCCAGCAGTGAAATCAGGACATCCTACGAGCAGTACTTC

v_gene: TRBV5-4
j_gene: TRBJ2-1
abundance: .
d_gene: .
CDR3aa: CASSPDGYSYNEQFF
CDR3nt: TGTGCCAGCAGCCCCGACGGTTACTCCTACAATGAGCAGTTCTTC

v_gene: TRBV10-3
j_gene: TRBJ1-5
abundance: .
d_gene: TRBD1
CDR3aa: CAISIDRGNQPQHF
CDR3nt: TGTGCCATCAGTATAGACAGGGGCAATCAGCCCCAGCATTTT

v_gene: TRBV5-5
j_gene: TRBJ1-1
abundance: .
d_gene: .
CDR3aa: CASSLDVNSNTEAFF
CDR3nt: TGTGCCAGCAGCTTAGACGTGAACTCGAACACTGAAGCTTTCTTT

v_gene: TRBV24-1
j_gene: TRBJ2-3
abundance: .
d_gene: TRBD2
CDR3aa: CATSDSRTSGGEYTSTDTQYF
CDR3nt: TGTGCCACCAGTGATTCGCGGACTAGCGGGGGGGAATACACTAGCACAGATACGCAGTATTTT

v_gene: TRBV2
j_gene: TRBJ1-2
abundance: .
d_gene: .
CDR3aa: CASSEQQANYGYTF
CDR3nt: TGTGCCAGCAGTGAACAACAGGCAAACTATGGCTACACCTTC

v_gene: TRBV10-3
j_gene: TRBJ1-4
abundance: .
d_gene: .
CDR3aa: CAISDKTGPNEKLFF
CDR3nt: TGTGCCATCAGTGACAAGACAGGCCCTAATGAAAAACTGTTTTTT

v_gene: TRBV21-1
j_gene: TRBJ1-4
abundance: .
d_gene: .
CDR3aa: CASTIGGKRKLFF
CDR3nt: TGTGCCAGCACGATTGGAGGGAAGCGGAAACTGTTTTTT

v_gene: TRBV7-9
j_gene: TRBJ2-2
abundance: .
d_gene: TRBD2
CDR3aa: CASSRPRGGGAESGELFF
CDR3nt: TGTGCCAGCAGCCGCCCACGGGGCGGGGGGGCGGAATCCGGGGAGCTGTTTTTT

v_gene: TRBV18
j_gene: TRBJ2-2
abundance: .
d_gene: TRBD2
CDR3aa: CASSPFPSGGAAGTGELFF
CDR3nt: TGTGCCAGCTCACCTTTCCCTAGCGGGGGGGCCGCCGGAACCGGGGAGCTGTTTTTT

v_gene: TRBV5-1
j_gene: TRBJ1-2
abundance: .
d_gene: .
CDR3aa: CASSQDWGGGYTF
CDR3nt: TGCGCCAGCAGTCAGGACTGGGGAGGTGGCTACACCTTC

v_gene: TRBV19
j_gene: TRBJ1-5
abundance: .
d_gene: .
CDR3aa: CASSMEGGRGYSNQPQHF
CDR3nt: TGTGCCAGTAGTATGGAAGGAGGGAGGGGATATAGCAATCAGCCCCAGCATTTT

v_gene: TRBV19
j_gene: TRBJ1-1
abundance: .
d_gene: .
CDR3aa: CASRGGGSRNTEAFF
CDR3nt: TGTGCCAGTAGGGGGGGCGGATCAAGAAACACTGAAGCTTTCTTT

v_gene: TRBV6-6
j_gene: TRBJ1-2
abundance: .
d_gene: .
CDR3aa: CASSGGPWDYGYTF
CDR3nt: TGTGCCAGCAGTGGGGGCCCGTGGGACTATGGCTACACCTTC

v_gene: TRBV29-1
j_gene: TRBJ2-7
abundance: .
d_gene: .
CDR3aa: CSVENAYEQYF
CDR3nt: TGCAGCGTGGAGAACGCCTACGAGCAGTACTTC

v_gene: TRBV5-1
j_gene: TRBJ2-5
abundance: .
d_gene: TRBD1
CDR3aa: CASSSGQGTETQYF
CDR3nt: TGCGCCAGCAGCTCTGGACAGGGGACAGAGACCCAGTACTTC

v_gene: TRBV27
j_gene: TRBJ1-5
abundance: once
d_gene: .
CDR3aa: CASSLTGKGQPQHF
CDR3nt: TGTGCCAGCAGTTTAACGGGCAAGGGCCAGCCCCAGCATTTT

v_gene: TRBV19
j_gene: TRBJ1-5
abundance: .
d_gene: .
CDR3aa: CASSMFGQGNQPQHF
CDR3nt: TGTGCCAGTAGTATGTTCGGTCAGGGCAATCAGCCCCAGCATTTT

v_gene: TRBV27
j_gene: TRBJ1-2
abundance: .
d_gene: TRBD1
CDR3aa: CASSPRLAGQGASGYTF
CDR3nt: TGTGCCAGCAGTCCACGCTTGGCGGGACAGGGGGCGTCAGGCTACACCTTC

v_gene: TRBV6-5
j_gene: TRBJ1-2
abundance: .
d_gene: TRBD1
CDR3aa: CASSSGGFGYTF
CDR3nt: TGTGCCAGCAGTTCAGGGGGCTTTGGCTACACCTTC

v_gene: TRBV10-1
j_gene: TRBJ1-5
abundance: .
d_gene: .
CDR3aa: CASSDSNQPQHF
CDR3nt: TGCGCCAGCAGTGATAGCAATCAGCCCCAGCATTTT

v_gene: TRBV5-1
j_gene: TRBJ2-1
abundance: .
d_gene: TRBD2
CDR3aa: CASSLAGSTSGGVYNEQFF
CDR3nt: TGCGCCAGCAGCTTGGCCGGTTCAACTAGCGGGGGGGTGTACAATGAGCAGTTCTTC

v_gene: TRBV6-5
j_gene: TRBJ1-5
abundance: .
d_gene: .
CDR3aa: CASSPTSGGNQPQHF
CDR3nt: TGTGCCAGCAGTCCAACATCTGGTGGCAATCAGCCCCAGCATTTT

v_gene: TRBV28
j_gene: TRBJ1-2
abundance: .
d_gene: .
CDR3aa: CASSPPGTNYGYTF
CDR3nt: TGTGCCAGCAGTCCCCCCGGGACTAACTATGGCTACACCTTC

v_gene: TRBV11-3
j_gene: TRBJ2-2
abundance: .
d_gene: .
CDR3aa: CASRLSDGTGELFF
CDR3nt: TGTGCCAGCAGATTATCGGACGGCACCGGGGAGCTGTTTTTT

v_gene: TRBV28
j_gene: TRBJ2-7
abundance: .
d_gene: .
CDR3aa: CASSLTGLSYEQYF
CDR3nt: TGTGCCAGCAGTCTTACGGGACTCTCCTACGAGCAGTACTTC

v_gene: TRBV5-1
j_gene: TRBJ2-5
abundance: .
d_gene: .
CDR3aa: CASSLATDQETQYF
CDR3nt: TGCGCCAGCAGCTTGGCCACGGATCAAGAGACCCAGTACTTC

v_gene: TRBV15
j_gene: TRBJ1-4
abundance: .
d_gene: .
CDR3aa: CATGGSGHATNEKLFF
CDR3nt: TGTGCCACCGGGGGGTCAGGACATGCAACTAATGAAAAACTGTTTTTT

v_gene: TRBV10-2
j_gene: TRBJ2-7
abundance: .
d_gene: .
CDR3aa: CASSDVRRNYEQYF
CDR3nt: TGCGCCAGCAGTGACGTCAGGAGAAATTACGAGCAGTACTTC

v_gene: TRBV4-3
j_gene: TRBJ1-2
abundance: .
d_gene: .
CDR3aa: CASSQWGLGYGYTF
CDR3nt: TGCGCCAGCAGCCAATGGGGGCTGGGCTATGGCTACACCTTC

v_gene: TRBV10-3
j_gene: TRBJ1-4
abundance: .
d_gene: TRBD1
CDR3aa: CAIRPTGGGDEKLFF
CDR3nt: TGTGCCATCAGGCCGACAGGGGGCGGCGATGAAAAACTGTTTTTT

v_gene: TRBV23-1
j_gene: TRBJ2-4
abundance: .
d_gene: .
CDR3aa: CAPSPVPPTGTKNIQYF
CDR3nt: TGCGCCCCGAGCCCGGTCCCCCCAACAGGGACCAAAAACATTCAGTACTTC

v_gene: TRBV21-1
j_gene: TRBJ2-2
abundance: .
d_gene: .
CDR3aa: CASSKQSTGELFF
CDR3nt: TGTGCCAGCAGCAAACAAAGCACCGGGGAGCTGTTTTTT

v_gene: TRBV29-1
j_gene: TRBJ1-2
abundance: .
d_gene: TRBD1
CDR3aa: CSVLTPGGYGYTF
CDR3nt: TGCAGCGTACTCACCCCAGGGGGCTATGGCTACACCTTC

v_gene: TRBV3-1/TRBV3-2
j_gene: TRBJ2-5
abundance: few
d_gene: .
CDR3aa: CASSQIDGREETQYF
CDR3nt: TGTGCCAGCAGCCAAATCGACGGCAGGGAAGAGACCCAGTACTTC

v_gene: TRBV6-2/TRBV6-3
j_gene: TRBJ1-3
abundance: .
d_gene: TRBD1
CDR3aa: CASSLYRGPGNTIYF
CDR3nt: TGTGCCAGCAGTCTATACAGGGGGCCAGGAAACACCATATATTTT

v_gene: TRBV15
j_gene: TRBJ1-4
abundance: .
d_gene: TRBD1
CDR3aa: CATSREGQGGEKLFF
CDR3nt: TGTGCCACCAGCAGAGAGGGACAGGGGGGTGAAAAACTGTTTTTT

v_gene: TRBV6-2/TRBV6-3
j_gene: TRBJ2-2
abundance: .
d_gene: .
CDR3aa: CASSYSIGVWELFF
CDR3nt: TGTGCCAGCAGTTACTCGATAGGGGTCTGGGAGCTGTTTTTT

v_gene: TRBV3-1/TRBV3-2
j_gene: TRBJ2-7
abundance: .
d_gene: TRBD1
CDR3aa: CASSQSITGGYEQYF
CDR3nt: TGTGCCAGCAGCCAGTCAATAACAGGGGGCTACGAGCAGTACTTC

v_gene: TRBV19
j_gene: TRBJ1-3
abundance: .
d_gene: TRBD1
CDR3aa: CASSIRTGASGNTIYF
CDR3nt: TGTGCCAGTAGTATCCGAACAGGGGCCTCTGGAAACACCATATATTTT